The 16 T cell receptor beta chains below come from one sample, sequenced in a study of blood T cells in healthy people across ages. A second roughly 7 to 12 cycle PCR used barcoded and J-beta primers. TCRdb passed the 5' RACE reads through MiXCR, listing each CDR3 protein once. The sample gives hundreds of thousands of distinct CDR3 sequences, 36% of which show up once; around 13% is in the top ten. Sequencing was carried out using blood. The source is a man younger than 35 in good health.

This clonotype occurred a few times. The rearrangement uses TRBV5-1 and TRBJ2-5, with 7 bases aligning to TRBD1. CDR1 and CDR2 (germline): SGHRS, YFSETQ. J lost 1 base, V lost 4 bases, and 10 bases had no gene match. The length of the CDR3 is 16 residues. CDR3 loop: CASSPTGTEIQETQYF. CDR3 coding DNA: TGCGCCAGCAGCCCAACCGGGACAGAGATCCAAGAGACCCAGTACTTC.

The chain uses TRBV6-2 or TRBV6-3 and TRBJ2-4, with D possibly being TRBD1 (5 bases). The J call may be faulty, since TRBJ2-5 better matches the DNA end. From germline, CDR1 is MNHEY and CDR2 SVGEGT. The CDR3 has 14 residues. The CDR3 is CASSPGRVRETQYF. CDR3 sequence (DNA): TGTGCCAGCAGCCCCGGCAGGGTGAGGGAGACCCAGTACTTC.

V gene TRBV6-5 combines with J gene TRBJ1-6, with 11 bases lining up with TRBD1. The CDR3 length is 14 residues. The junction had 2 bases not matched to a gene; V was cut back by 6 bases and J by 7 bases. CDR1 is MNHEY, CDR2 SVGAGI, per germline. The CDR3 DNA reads TGTGCCAGCAGGCGGACAGGGGGCAATTCACCCCTCCACTTT. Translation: CASRRTGGNSPLHF.

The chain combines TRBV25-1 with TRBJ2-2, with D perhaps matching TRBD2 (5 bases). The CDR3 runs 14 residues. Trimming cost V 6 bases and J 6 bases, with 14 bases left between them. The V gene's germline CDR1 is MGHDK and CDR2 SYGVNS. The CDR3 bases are TGTGCCAGCAGAGAACTCGGGGTTGCCGGGGAGCTGTTTTTT. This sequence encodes CASRELGVAGELFF.

CDR3 sequence (DNA): TGTGCCAGTAGTATTATAATTGGACGGGAAGCTTTCTTT. Its translation: CASSIIIGREAFF. This chain uses TRBV19 with TRBJ1-1; D unresolved. V lost 3 bases, J lost 8 bases, and 13 bases lay in between. From germline, CDR1 is LNHDA and CDR2 SQIVND (reference sequence). CDR3 size: 13 residues.

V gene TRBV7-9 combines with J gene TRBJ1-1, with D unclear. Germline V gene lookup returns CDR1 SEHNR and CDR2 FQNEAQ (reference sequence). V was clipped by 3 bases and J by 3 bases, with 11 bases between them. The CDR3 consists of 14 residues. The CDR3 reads CASSFDLMDTEAFF. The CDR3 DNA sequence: TGTGCCAGCAGCTTCGACCTCATGGACACTGAAGCTTTCTTT.

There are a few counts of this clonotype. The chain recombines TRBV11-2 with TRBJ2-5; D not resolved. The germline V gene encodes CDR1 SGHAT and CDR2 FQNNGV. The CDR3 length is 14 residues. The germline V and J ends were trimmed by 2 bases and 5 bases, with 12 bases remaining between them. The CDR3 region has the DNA TGTGCCAGCAGCTTACGGGTAGCTTTTGAGACCCAGTACTTC. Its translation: CASSLRVAFETQYF.

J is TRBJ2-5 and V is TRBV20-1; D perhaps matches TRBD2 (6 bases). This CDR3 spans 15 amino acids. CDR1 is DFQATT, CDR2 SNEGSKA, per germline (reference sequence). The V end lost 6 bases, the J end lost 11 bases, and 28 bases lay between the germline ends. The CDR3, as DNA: TGCAGTGCCGGTCCCGGCCTAGCGAGAATGAATGAGCAGTACTTC. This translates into CSAGPGLARMNEQYF.

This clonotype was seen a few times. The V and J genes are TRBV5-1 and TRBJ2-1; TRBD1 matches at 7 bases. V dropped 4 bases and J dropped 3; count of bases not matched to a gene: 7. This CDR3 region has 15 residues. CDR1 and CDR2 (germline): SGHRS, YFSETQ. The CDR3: CASSIPGQSYNEQFF. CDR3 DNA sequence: TGCGCCAGCAGCATCCCGGGACAGAGCTACAATGAGCAGTTCTTC. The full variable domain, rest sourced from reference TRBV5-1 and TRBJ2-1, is KAGVTQTPRYLIKTRGQQVTLSCSPISGHRSVSWYQQTPGQGLQFLFEYFSETQRNKGNFPGRFSGRQFSNSRSEMNVSTLELGDSALYLCASSIPGQSYNEQFFGPGTRLTVL.

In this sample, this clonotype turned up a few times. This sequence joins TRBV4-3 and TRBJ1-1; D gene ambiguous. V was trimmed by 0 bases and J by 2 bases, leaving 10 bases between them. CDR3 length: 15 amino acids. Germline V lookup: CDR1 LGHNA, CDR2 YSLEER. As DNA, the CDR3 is TGCGCCAGCAGCCAAGAAAGGACCCCAAACACTGAAGCTTTCTTT. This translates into CASSQERTPNTEAFF.

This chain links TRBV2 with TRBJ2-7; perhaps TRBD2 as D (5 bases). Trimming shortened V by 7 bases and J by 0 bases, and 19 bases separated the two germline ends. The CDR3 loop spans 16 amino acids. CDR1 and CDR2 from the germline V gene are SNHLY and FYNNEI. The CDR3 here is CASKPPGKSGSYEQYF. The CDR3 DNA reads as TGTGCCAGCAAACCACCGGGGAAATCAGGCTCCTACGAGCAGTACTTC.

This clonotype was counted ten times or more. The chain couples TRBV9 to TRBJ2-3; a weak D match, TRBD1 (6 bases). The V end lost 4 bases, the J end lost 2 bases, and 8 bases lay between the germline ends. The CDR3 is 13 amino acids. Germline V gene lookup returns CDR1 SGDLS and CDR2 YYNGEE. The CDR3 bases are TGTGCCAGCAGCTGGGACAACACAGATACGCAGTATTTT. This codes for CASSWDNTDTQYF.

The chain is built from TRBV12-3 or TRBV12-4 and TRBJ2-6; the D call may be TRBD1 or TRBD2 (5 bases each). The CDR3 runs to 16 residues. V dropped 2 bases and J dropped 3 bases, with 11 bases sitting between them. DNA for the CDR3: TGTGCCAGCAGTTTATCAGGGACGGGTGGGGCCAACGTCCTGACTTTC. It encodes CASSLSGTGGANVLTF.

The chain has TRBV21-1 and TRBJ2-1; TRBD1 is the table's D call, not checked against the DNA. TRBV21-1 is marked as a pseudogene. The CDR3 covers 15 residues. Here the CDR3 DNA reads TGTGCCAGCAGCAAACCAGGGGAGTTGGACAATGAGCAGTTCTTC. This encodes CASSKPGELDNEQFF.

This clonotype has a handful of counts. CDR3 nucleotide sequence: TGTGCCTGGCTTACTGGAAACACCATATATTTT. Its protein product is CAWLTGNTIYF. The rearrangement joins TRBV30 to TRBJ1-3; D is unclear. This CDR3 is 11 amino acids long. The germline V gene has CDR1 GTSNPN and CDR2 SVGIG (reference sequence). The V end was cut by 5 bases, the J end by 2 bases, with 4 bases between. The full variable domain, completed using reference TRBV30 and TRBJ1-3, is SQTIHQWPATLVQPVGSPLSLECTVEGTSNPNLYWYRQAAGRGLQLLFYSVGIGQISSEVPQNLSASRPQDRQFILSSKKLLLSDSGFYLCAWLTGNTIYFGEGSWLTVV.

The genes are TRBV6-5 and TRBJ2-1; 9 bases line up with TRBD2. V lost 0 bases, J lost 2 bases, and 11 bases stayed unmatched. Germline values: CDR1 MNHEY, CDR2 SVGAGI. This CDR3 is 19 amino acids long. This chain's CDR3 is CASSYSREGQGAAYNEQFF. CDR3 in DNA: TGTGCCAGCAGTTACTCGCGGGAGGGCCAGGGAGCTGCCTACAATGAGCAGTTCTTC.